These 25 T cell receptor beta chains share one sample of origin, sequenced in a study of cytomegalovirus exposure and HLA in healthy donors. PCR primers comprised 60 Vbeta and 13 Jbeta primers. Generated by immunoSEQ multiplex PCR, the TCRdb table keeps only in-frame clones and is missing some. The data contain some 150,000 clones, 80% of them singletons. What was sequenced was PBMCs. The receptor source for this set is a woman aged 40 to 55 in good health and CMV-seropositive.

This clone was counted once. The chain links TRBV5-1 to TRBJ1-1; a possible D gene is TRBD1 (5 bases). Germline CDR1 reads SGHRS; CDR2 reads YFSETQ. The CDR3 covers 15 residues. The germline V and J ends were trimmed by 4 bases and 3 bases, with 16 bases remaining between them. The CDR3 nucleotides read TGCGCCAGCAGCCCTCACCAGGGCCGGGACACTGAAGCTTTCTTT. It translates to CASSPHQGRDTEAFF.

There are a few counts of this clone. CDR3 sequence reads: CASSGRTAQGSYNEQFF. The CDR3 nucleotides read TGTGCCAGCAGTGGTCGGACAGCCCAGGGCTCCTACAATGAGCAGTTCTTC. The J gene is TRBJ2-1, the V gene TRBV25-1; a weak D match, TRBD1 (6 bases). Deletions cut 4 bases from V and 0 bases from J, with 16 bases between. Germline V lookup: CDR1 MGHDK, CDR2 SYGVNS. The CDR3 has 17 amino acids. The full variable domain, in which reference TRBV25-1 and TRBJ2-1 provide the parts outside the CDR3, is EADIYQTPRYLVIGTGKKITLECSQTMGHDKMYWYQQDPGMELHLIHYSYGVNSTEKGDLSSESTVSRIRTEHFPLTLESARPSHTSQYLCASSGRTAQGSYNEQFFGPGTRLTVL.

The V call is TRBV2, the J call TRBJ2-2; D unclear. The CDR3 is made up of 12 amino acids. V lost 6 bases and J lost 3, with 5 bases in between. Per germline, CDR1 SNHLY and CDR2 FYNNEI. The CDR3 nucleotides read TGTGCCAGCAGAATCGACACCGGGGAGCTGTTTTTT. Protein product: CASRIDTGELFF.

The V call is TRBV30, the J call TRBJ2-1; 11 nucleotides line up with TRBD2. J gave up 10 bases and V 2 bases, and 7 bases lay outside the gene matches. Germline V lookup: CDR1 GTSNPN, CDR2 SVGIG (reference sequence). The CDR3 extends over 14 amino acids. CDR3 protein: CAWSTGLAGYEQFF. The CDR3 nucleotides are TGTGCCTGGAGTACCGGACTAGCGGGTTACGAGCAGTTCTTC.

The V gene is TRBV6-1, the J gene TRBJ2-7; 7 nucleotides align to TRBD1. CDR3 size: 13 residues. Germline CDR1 and CDR2: MNHNS and SASEGT. V shed 5 bases and J 2 bases; nucleotides not matched to a gene: 3. The CDR3, as DNA: TGTGCCAGCAGTTCGACAGGGCCCTACGAGCAGTACTTC. Encoded protein: CASSSTGPYEQYF.

This sequence joins TRBV7-8 and TRBJ2-6; D is undetermined. This CDR3 region has 13 residues. In germline, CDR1 is SGHVS, CDR2 FQNEAQ. Trimming left V 5 bases short and J 4 bases short, with 6 bases between. CDR3 nucleotide sequence: TGTGCCAGCAGCATTACAGGGGCCAACGTCCTGACTTTC. Translation gives CASSITGANVLTF.

The rearrangement joins TRBV19 to TRBJ1-1, with D unclear. The V gene lost 2 bases and the J gene lost 5 bases, with 12 bases spanning the gap. The V gene's germline CDR1 is LNHDA and CDR2 SQIVND (reference sequence). The CDR3 contains 14 residues. The CDR3 region is CASSIRLGGTEAFF. CDR3 nucleotides: TGTGCCAGTAGTATACGACTCGGCGGGACTGAAGCTTTCTTT.

Only a few counts were recorded for this clone. The chain couples TRBV7-7 to TRBJ1-1, with no clear D. The germline CDR1 and CDR2 sequences are SSHAT and FNYEAQ (reference sequence). There are 13 residues in the CDR3. V lost 6 bases and J 4 bases, leaving 12 bases between the germline ends. CDR3 sequence reads: CASRVERGTEAFF. CDR3 in DNA: TGTGCCAGCAGGGTGGAGCGGGGCACTGAAGCTTTCTTT.

V usage is TRBV5-5 and J usage is TRBJ2-5; 11 nucleotides match TRBD2. Looked up from germline, CDR1 is SGHKS and CDR2 is YYEKEE (reference sequence). The ends lost 5 bases at V and 1 base at J; junction bases unmatched: 4. CDR3 length: 15 residues. CDR3 sequence reads: CASRRTSGFQETQYF. The DNA of the CDR3 is TGTGCCAGCAGACGGACTAGCGGGTTCCAAGAGACCCAGTACTTC.

V usage is TRBV1 and J usage is TRBJ2-7; the table gives TRBD2 as D, unverified against the DNA. TRBV1 is assigned pseudogene status. The CDR3 runs to 20 residues. Written as DNA, the CDR3 is TGCACCAGCAGCCAAGACACACAGGGGGGACTAGCGGGTAACCCCTACGAGCAGTACTTC. Protein: CTSSQDTQGGLAGNPYEQYF.

The chain uses TRBV7-6 and TRBJ2-1; D is possibly TRBD1 (7 bases). Germline V gives CDR1 SGHVS, CDR2 FNYEAQ. The CDR3 extends over 15 amino acids. Trimming pared 2 bases from V and 6 bases from J, leaving 14 bases between. The CDR3 DNA reads as TGTGCCAGCAGCTTATCAGGGGGGTCCCCCAATGAGCAGTTCTTC. Its protein is CASSLSGGSPNEQFF.

The rearrangement uses TRBV6-1 and TRBJ1-2; possibly TRBD1 for D (6 bases). CDR3 length: 15 amino acids. The germline gives CDR1 MNHNS, CDR2 SASEGT. The ends were cut back, 5 bases at V and 6 bases at J, with 19 bases in the middle. CDR3 DNA sequence: TGTGCCAGCAGTACGCGAAGGGGGGGGGTACATGGCTACACCTTC. It codes for CASSTRRGGVHGYTF.

The CDR3 DNA follows: TGTGCCACCAGCAGAGATTATTTCTACGAGCAGTACTTC. Its protein product is CATSRDYFYEQYF. The chain couples TRBV15 to TRBJ2-7; D gene ambiguous. The V end lost 0 bases, the J end lost 3 bases, and 6 bases lay between the germline ends. CDR1 and CDR2 (germline): LNHNV, YYDKDF (reference sequence). The CDR3 has 13 amino acids.

The sample holds a few counts of this clone. CDR3 loop: CAWNRGPNQPQHF. CDR3 coding DNA: TGTGCCTGGAACAGGGGACCTAATCAGCCCCAGCATTTT. The chain employs TRBV30 and TRBJ1-5, with 7 bases matching TRBD1. Looked up from germline, CDR1 is GTSNPN and CDR2 is SVGIG (reference sequence). Unmatched junction bases numbered 4, after V lost 4 bases and J lost 4 bases. The CDR3 spans 13 residues.

The CDR3 sequence is CAWSPGGQEQYF. The DNA for the CDR3 is TGTGCCTGGAGCCCCGGGGGTCAAGAGCAGTACTTC. V gene TRBV30 combines with J gene TRBJ2-7, with a weak D call TRBD2 (6 bases). V was cut by 3 bases and J by 7 bases, with 13 bases left in between. CDR1 is GTSNPN, CDR2 SVGIG, per germline (reference sequence). CDR3 length equals 12 residues.

The genes are TRBV5-4 and TRBJ1-2; the D is unclear. CDR3 length equals 11 residues. Trimming stripped 2 bases from V and 7 bases from J, with 6 bases between. Looked up from germline, CDR1 is SGHNT and CDR2 is YYREEE (reference sequence). The CDR3 spells CASSFGFGYTF. CDR3 in DNA: TGTGCCAGCAGCTTCGGTTTTGGCTACACCTTC. Combining the CDR3 with reference TRBV5-4 and TRBJ1-2 gives the whole variable domain ETGVTQSPTHLIKTRGQQVTLRCSSQSGHNTVSWYQQALGQGPQFIFQYYREEENGRGNFPPRFSGLQFPNYSSELNVNALELDDSALYLCASSFGFGYTFGSGTRLTVV.

The V and J genes are TRBV25-1 and TRBJ1-2; TRBD1 agrees at 11 bases. The V gene's germline CDR1 is MGHDK and CDR2 SYGVNS. Unmatched junction bases numbered 5, after V lost 6 bases and J lost 8 bases. The CDR3 is made up of 13 amino acids. The CDR3 nucleotides read TGTGCCAGCAGAGGACAGGGGGCGGAGGGCTACACCTTC. Its translation is CASRGQGAEGYTF.

V is TRBV28 and J is TRBJ1-5; a possible D gene is TRBD1 (6 bases). With 7 bases removed from V and 2 bases from J, the gap between germline ends came to 12 bases. The CDR3 loop spans 14 amino acids. Germline CDR1 MDHEN, CDR2 SYDVKM. CDR3 residues: CASTLRQGNQPQHF. In DNA form, the CDR3 reads TGTGCCAGCACCCTAAGACAGGGCAATCAGCCCCAGCATTTT.

The rearrangement joins TRBV6-6 to TRBJ1-5; D might be TRBD1 (5 bases). Trimming shortened V by 2 bases and J by 3 bases, and 11 bases separated the two germline ends. Looked up from germline, CDR1 is MNHNY and CDR2 is SVGAGI (reference sequence). The CDR3 length is 15 residues. The CDR3 DNA is TGTGCCAGCAGTTACGGACGGACACCCAATCAGCCCCAGCATTTT. This codes for CASSYGRTPNQPQHF.

The chain couples TRBV29-1 to TRBJ1-1, with 12 bases lining up with TRBD1. CDR1 and CDR2 from the germline V gene are SQVTM and ANQGSEA. Trimming cost V 6 bases and J 5 bases; bases outside gene matches: 4. This CDR3 is 13 amino acids long. CDR3 sequence reads: CSVRGQGATEAFF. In DNA form, the CDR3 reads TGCAGCGTGAGGGGACAGGGGGCTACTGAAGCTTTCTTT.

V gene TRBV18 combines with J gene TRBJ1-1; D is perhaps TRBD1 (5 bases). CDR3 size: 14 residues. The germline gives CDR1 KGHSH, CDR2 LQKENI. The V gene lost 2 bases and the J gene lost 5 bases, with 12 bases spanning the gap. CDR3 protein: CASSPWQGDTEAFF. The CDR3 DNA sequence: TGTGCCAGCTCACCATGGCAGGGTGATACTGAAGCTTTCTTT. The full variable domain, its missing parts supplied by reference TRBV18 and TRBJ1-1, is NAGVMQNPRHLVRRRGQEARLRCSPMKGHSHVYWYRQLPEEGLKFMVYLQKENIIDESGMPKERFSAEFPKEGPSILRIQQVVRGDSAAYFCASSPWQGDTEAFFGQGTRLTVV.

This clone was observed once. CDR3 DNA sequence: TGTGCCAGCAGCTTGCTAGGTGCGGGAGCGGGGGAGCAGTACTTC. It yields the protein CASSLLGAGAGEQYF. The gene calls are TRBV5-6 and TRBJ2-7, with 7 bases identical to TRBD2. Unmatched junction bases numbered 11, after V lost 1 base and J lost 7 bases. Germline V gene data show CDR1 as SGHDT and CDR2 as YYEEEE. The CDR3 loop spans 15 amino acids.

This chain joins TRBV11-3 and TRBJ2-1; D possibly corresponds to TRBD2 (5 bases). Germline values: CDR1 SGHNT, CDR2 YENEEA. V lost 1 base and J 0 bases, leaving 16 bases between the germline ends. There are 18 residues in the CDR3. CDR3 nucleotide sequence: TGTGCCAGCAGCTTAGTGGGCCCTCGGGGAACCTCCTACAATGAGCAGTTCTTC. The encoded protein is CASSLVGPRGTSYNEQFF.

The chain uses TRBV6-4 and TRBJ1-5; a possible D gene is TRBD1 (6 bases). Germline V gives CDR1 MRHNA, CDR2 SNTAGT. The CDR3 contains 14 residues. Trimming took 6 bases from V and 2 from J, leaving 11 bases between them. As DNA, the CDR3 is TGTGCCAGCAGCCCACAGGGAGGCAATCAGCCCCAGCATTTT. It is translated as CASSPQGGNQPQHF.

The chain recombines TRBV30 with TRBJ2-5, with 12 bases fitting TRBD2. This CDR3 is 17 amino acids long. Germline V gene data show CDR1 as GTSNPN and CDR2 as SVGIG (reference sequence). Trimming at V came to 0 bases and at J to 5 bases, leaving 10 bases not matched to a gene. The CDR3 nucleotides are TGTGCCTGGAGTGTTAGGACTAGCGGGGTAGTTGTGGAGACCCAGTACTTC. This translates into CAWSVRTSGVVVETQYF.